The 27 T cell receptor beta chains below all came from one sample that was sequenced in a study of blood T cell repertoires in COVID-19. Profiling relied on immunoSEQ multiplex PCR, and the TCRdb table lists in-frame clones only, not all of them. Of some 280,000 clones listed, approximately 88% are singletons. Specimen: peripheral blood. The receptors originated from a woman between 35 and 50 years old who had recovered from COVID-19.

The V gene is TRBV5-5, the J gene TRBJ2-7; the D gene is possibly TRBD2 (5 bases). Per the germline V gene, CDR1 is SGHKS and CDR2 is YYEKEE (reference sequence). V was clipped by 4 bases and J by 5 bases, with 10 bases between them. The CDR3 is 12 residues long. The chain's CDR3 is CASSGERDEQYF. The CDR3 coding sequence is TGTGCCAGCAGCGGGGAGAGGGACGAGCAGTACTTC.

The chain combines TRBV7-9 with TRBJ2-7, with 11 bases aligning to TRBD2. The germline V gene has CDR1 SEHNR and CDR2 FQNEAQ (reference sequence). The V and J ends lost 3 bases and 2 bases, in that order; junction bases with no gene match: 6. The CDR3 has 16 amino acids. The CDR3 bases are TGTGCCAGCAGCTTCTTCGGGACTAGCGGACCCTACGAGCAGTACTTC. It is translated as CASSFFGTSGPYEQYF.

This clone was counted a few times. CDR3 in amino acids: CASSERQGSYGYTF. The CDR3 nucleotides read TGTGCCAGTAGCGAGAGACAGGGGAGCTATGGCTACACCTTC. This sequence joins TRBV19 and TRBJ1-2; 8 bases align to TRBD1. CDR1 is LNHDA, CDR2 SQIVND, per germline (reference sequence). CDR3 length equals 14 residues. J lost 4 bases, V lost 6 bases, and 7 bases had no gene match.

CDR3 nucleotides: TGTGCCAGCAGTTTGTCCGGGAGGGAACTGGACAATGAGCAGTTCTTC. This translates into CASSLSGRELDNEQFF. This chain links TRBV3-1 (or the pseudogene TRBV3-2) with TRBJ2-1, with 8 nucleotides matching TRBD2. Germline trimming cut 6 bases from V and 5 bases from J; bases unmatched to any gene: 12. In germline, CDR1 is LGHDT, CDR2 YNNKEL (reference sequence). This CDR3 is built from 16 residues.

The chain is built from TRBV29-1 and TRBJ2-5; 8 bases align to TRBD2. V shed 8 bases, J shed 5 bases, and the junction held 19 bases outside the gene matches. CDR1 is SQVTM, CDR2 ANQGSEA, per germline. The CDR3 is 16 amino acids. Written as DNA, the CDR3 is TGCAGCATAATCCCACTCCTGGCGGGAGGATGGGAGACCCAGTACTTC. It encodes CSIIPLLAGGWETQYF.

The chain has TRBV7-9 and TRBJ2-5; no definite D call. Trimming left V 5 bases short and J 5 bases short, with 21 bases between. Germline V lookup: CDR1 SEHNR, CDR2 FQNEAQ (reference sequence). This CDR3 comprises 16 residues. In DNA form, the CDR3 reads TGTGCCAGCAGCCCCCCTTTGGCGGCTCCCGGGGAGACCCAGTACTTC. Translating it yields CASSPPLAAPGETQYF.

The rearrangement joins TRBV5-1 to TRBJ2-7, with D perhaps TRBD2 (6 bases). Germline loops: CDR1 SGHRS, CDR2 YFSETQ. This CDR3 spans 14 amino acids. Trimming removed 4 bases from V and 5 bases from J, with 16 bases in between. The DNA for the CDR3 is TGCGCCAGCAGCGGACGAGTAGCGGCAAACGAGCAGTACTTC. It specifies CASSGRVAANEQYF.

The chain carries TRBV19 and TRBJ1-6; 10 bases are shared with TRBD1. V lost 7 bases, J lost 7 bases, and 16 bases stayed unmatched. This CDR3 has 18 residues. Germline V lookup: CDR1 LNHDA, CDR2 SQIVND (reference sequence). The CDR3 sequence: CASTPGRGQGMWNSPLHF. The CDR3 DNA reads as TGTGCCAGTACCCCGGGGAGGGGACAGGGGATGTGGAATTCACCCCTCCACTTT. Together with reference TRBV19 and TRBJ1-6, the CDR3 gives the full variable domain: DGGITQSPKYLFRKEGQNVTLSCEQNLNHDAMYWYRQDPGQGLRLIYYSQIVNDFQKGDIAEGYSVSREKKESFPLTVTSAQKNPTAFYLCASTPGRGQGMWNSPLHFGNGTRLTVT.

The rearrangement uses TRBV2 and TRBJ2-2, with 10 bases fitting TRBD2. CDR3 length: 15 amino acids. V shed 8 bases and J 4 bases; nucleotides not matched to a gene: 7. Germline V lookup: CDR1 SNHLY, CDR2 FYNNEI. The CDR3 DNA is TGTGCCAGCCACTTACTAGCGGGATCCACCGGGGAGCTGTTTTTT. Its translation is CASHLLAGSTGELFF.

The J gene is TRBJ2-3, the V gene TRBV5-6; 7 bases are shared with TRBD2. Germline V gives CDR1 SGHDT, CDR2 YYEEEE. The CDR3 spans 14 residues. With V trimmed by 0 bases and J by 6 bases, 4 bases remained unmatched. CDR3 sequence: CASSLASGADTQYF. CDR3 DNA: TGTGCCAGCAGCTTGGCCAGCGGGGCCGATACGCAGTATTTT.

The chain recombines TRBV28 with TRBJ2-3, with 10 bases that match TRBD2. Germline V gives CDR1 MDHEN, CDR2 SYDVKM. Losses at the gene ends were 8 bases for V and 5 bases for J; bases not matched to a gene: 7. The CDR3 runs to 14 residues. This CDR3 reads CASLRAGGGDTQYF. CDR3 DNA sequence: TGTGCCAGCCTAAGAGCGGGAGGGGGAGATACGCAGTATTTT.

This clone was seen once. The chain is built from TRBV7-9 and TRBJ1-4; D gene uncertain. V was trimmed by 1 base and J by 6 bases, leaving 6 bases between them. Germline V gives CDR1 SEHNR, CDR2 FQNEAQ (reference sequence). This CDR3 spans 13 amino acids. The chain's CDR3 is CASSLGRDEKLFF. The CDR3 bases are TGTGCCAGCAGCTTAGGGCGGGATGAAAAACTGTTTTTT.

The CDR3 region has the DNA TGTGCCAGTAGTATCCCCCTGGGGCAGGGGGCGTATCAGCCCCAGCATTTT. Its protein product is CASSIPLGQGAYQPQHF. This chain connects TRBV19 to TRBJ1-5; TRBD1 aligns across 8 bases. Germline CDR1 and CDR2: LNHDA and SQIVND (reference sequence). Unmatched junction bases numbered 12, after V lost 3 bases and J lost 5 bases. The CDR3 has 17 amino acids.

This chain links TRBV6-5 with TRBJ1-1; TRBD1 agrees at 10 bases. Germline V gene lookup returns CDR1 MNHEY and CDR2 SVGAGI. The V gene end was trimmed by 2 bases and the J gene end by 4 bases; junction bases not matched to a gene: 4. The CDR3 is 15 residues long. The CDR3: CASSYDRGLGTEAFF. CDR3 DNA: TGTGCCAGCAGTTACGACAGGGGGCTTGGCACTGAAGCTTTCTTT.

The chain recombines TRBV28 with TRBJ2-7; 7 bases are a match to TRBD1. There are 14 residues in the CDR3. V lost 6 bases and J lost 5; bases outside the gene matches: 10. CDR1 is MDHEN, CDR2 SYDVKM, per germline. Here the CDR3 reads CASRVQGSVNEQYF. CDR3 DNA: TGTGCCAGCAGGGTACAGGGGTCGGTCAACGAGCAGTACTTC.

The V gene is TRBV5-4, the J gene TRBJ1-1; 7 positions agree with TRBD1. CDR3 length: 14 residues. In germline, CDR1 is SGHNT, CDR2 YYREEE (reference sequence). V was clipped by 4 bases and J by 4 bases; unmatched bases: 7. CDR3 region: CASSRGQAGTEAFF. CDR3 nucleotides: TGTGCCAGCAGCCGTGGACAGGCCGGCACTGAAGCTTTCTTT.

V and J are TRBV5-5 and TRBJ1-3; a weak D match, TRBD1 (6 bases). Trimming removed 4 bases from V and 0 bases from J, with 14 bases in between. This CDR3 contains 16 residues. The germline gives CDR1 SGHKS, CDR2 YYEKEE (reference sequence). The CDR3 spells CASSTTGLSSGNTIYF. DNA of the CDR3: TGTGCCAGCAGCACCACAGGGCTCAGCTCTGGAAACACCATATATTTT.

This clone was observed a handful of times. CDR3 region: CASSEAQGGIQETQYF. The CDR3 bases are TGTGCCAGCAGTGAAGCCCAGGGGGGCATCCAAGAGACCCAGTACTTC. V is TRBV6-1 and J is TRBJ2-5, with D perhaps TRBD1 (7 bases). CDR1 MNHNS and CDR2 SASEGT come from the germline V gene. Trimming took 0 bases from V and 1 from J, leaving 12 bases between them. This CDR3 region has 16 residues.

This chain joins TRBV5-6 and TRBJ2-3, with 9 positions matching TRBD1. Germline V lookup: CDR1 SGHDT, CDR2 YYEEEE. The CDR3 is 15 amino acids. The V gene end was trimmed by 0 bases and the J gene end by 2 bases; junction bases not matched to a gene: 1. CDR3 sequence reads: CASSLGTGDTDTQYF. Here the CDR3 DNA reads TGTGCCAGCAGCTTGGGGACAGGGGACACAGATACGCAGTATTTT.

V usage is TRBV19 and J usage is TRBJ1-5; maybe TRBD1 (6 bases). Trimming took 1 base from V and 0 from J, leaving 16 bases between them. The CDR3 consists of 18 residues. CDR1 LNHDA and CDR2 SQIVND come from the germline V gene (reference sequence). The CDR3 here is CASSIVGATVNSNQPQHF. The CDR3 DNA is TGTGCCAGTAGTATAGTGGGGGCTACCGTGAATAGCAATCAGCCCCAGCATTTT.

This sequence joins TRBV29-1 and TRBJ2-3; 10 bases agree with TRBD1. The junction had 5 bases not matched to a gene; V was cut back by 7 bases and J by 4 bases. Germline V gene lookup returns CDR1 SQVTM and CDR2 ANQGSEA. The CDR3 is made up of 13 amino acids. CDR3 nucleotides: TGCAGCGCCAGGACAGGGGGGCCAGATACGCAGTATTTT. Residues: CSARTGGPDTQYF.

The chain recombines TRBV7-8 with TRBJ2-7; D is undetermined. Trimming removed 3 bases at V and 5 bases at J, with 11 bases between. CDR1 and CDR2 from the germline V gene are SGHVS and FQNEAQ. CDR3 size: 13 residues. The CDR3 DNA is TGTGCCAGCAGCTTTGGTTTGAGGAACGAGCAGTACTTC. Protein sequence: CASSFGLRNEQYF.

This chain links TRBV19 with TRBJ1-5, with no clear D. This CDR3 has 14 amino acids. CDR1 LNHDA and CDR2 SQIVND come from the germline V gene (reference sequence). V shed 6 bases and J shed 2 bases, with 11 bases lying between them. The CDR3 is CASSGANGNQPQHF. The CDR3 DNA follows: TGTGCCAGTAGCGGTGCGAACGGCAATCAGCCCCAGCATTTT.

J is TRBJ1-2 and V is TRBV6-1; D is perhaps TRBD1 (5 bases). This CDR3 comprises 13 residues. The germline V gene has CDR1 MNHNS and CDR2 SASEGT. V was trimmed by 2 bases and J by 7 bases, leaving 11 bases between them. CDR3 DNA: TGTGCCAGCAGTGAAACACCTCAGGGTGGCTACACCTTC. Its translation: CASSETPQGGYTF.

The chain employs TRBV18 and TRBJ2-7; D unclear. The CDR3 covers 15 residues. Trimming left V 2 bases short and J 0 bases short, with 11 bases between. From germline, CDR1 is KGHSH and CDR2 LQKENI. The CDR3 sequence is CASSPTSASSYEQYF. Written as DNA, the CDR3 is TGTGCCAGCTCACCAACCAGCGCCTCCTCCTACGAGCAGTACTTC.

This clone showed up just once. The chain uses TRBV6-5 and TRBJ1-5, with no clear D. The V gene lost 6 bases and the J gene lost 3 bases, with 9 bases spanning the gap. This CDR3 spans 13 amino acids. The germline V gene has CDR1 MNHEY and CDR2 SVGAGI. CDR3 coding DNA: TGTGCCAGCAGAGGGAGCCTCAATCAGCCCCAGCATTTT. It translates to CASRGSLNQPQHF.

The sample holds one count of this clone. The chain uses TRBV24-1 and TRBJ2-3, with D possibly matching TRBD2 (5 bases). Trimming removed 4 bases at V and 4 bases at J, with 11 bases between. The CDR3 runs to 14 residues. Germline values: CDR1 KGHDR, CDR2 SFDVKD. Written as DNA, the CDR3 is TGTGCCACCAGTGAAGCCGGGAATCCAGATACGCAGTATTTT. Encoded protein: CATSEAGNPDTQYF.